The rows below give T cell receptor beta chains drawn from one sample of a study of somatic mutations in cytotoxic T cells in rheumatoid arthritis. The table came from immunoSEQ multiplex PCR; TCRdb's copy has only in-frame clones and leaves some out. Among about 2,100 clones listed, about 85% were seen once. Sequenced: CD8+ T cells sorted from blood. The receptors shown here come from a man in his sixties with rheumatoid arthritis. CDR3s include the opening cysteine and the closing phenylalanine or tryptophan. The D gene is left open where the match is weak. The listing skips clone size in some rows; elsewhere it reads once, few, many or a size class.

clone_size,j_call,v_call,d_call,cdr3_aa,cdr3_nt
NA,TRBJ2-4,TRBV25-1,TRBD2,CASSQRGGQNIQYF,TGTGCCAGCAGCCAGCGGGGGGGCCAAAACATTCAGTACTTC
NA,TRBJ2-5,TRBV7-6,TRBD2,CASSLGLAGYNTGGETQYF,TGTGCCAGCAGCCTGGGACTAGCGGGCTATAACACCGGCGGAGAGACCCAGTACTTC
NA,TRBJ2-1,TRBV7-3,TRBD1,CASSLNVQGFSNEQFF,TGTGCCAGCAGCCTCAACGTACAGGGGTTCTCCAATGAGCAGTTCTTC
once,TRBJ1-6,TRBV4-3,NA,CASSQDLMGANNSPLHF,TGCGCCAGCAGCCAAGATTTGATGGGGGCGAATAATTCACCCCTCCACTTT
few,TRBJ2-7,TRBV6-1,NA,CASSEDGGPFYEQYF,TGTGCCAGCAGTGAAGACGGGGGACCCTTCTACGAGCAGTACTTC
NA,TRBJ2-2,TRBV11-2,TRBD1,CASSLSMGQYTGELFF,TGTGCCAGCAGCTTGTCTATGGGACAGTACACCGGGGAGCTGTTTTTT
NA,TRBJ1-3,TRBV29-1,TRBD1,CSVRGGTAGNTIYF,TGCAGCGTTAGGGGCGGGACAGCTGGAAACACCATATATTTT
NA,TRBJ2-7,TRBV6-5,TRBD1,CASSWTGASYYEQYF,TGTGCCAGCAGTTGGACAGGGGCTTCTTACTACGAGCAGTACTTC
NA,TRBJ2-1,TRBV14,NA,CASSHHGSSYNEQFF,TGTGCCAGCAGCCATCACGGGAGCTCCTACAATGAGCAGTTCTTC
NA,TRBJ2-7,TRBV2,NA,CASSTGFSYEQYF,TGTGCCAGCAGTACAGGGTTCTCCTACGAGCAGTACTTC
NA,TRBJ1-5,TRBV27,NA,CASSPVLLAGQPQHF,TGTGCCAGCAGTCCCGTCCTGCTAGCGGGTCAGCCCCAGCATTTT
NA,TRBJ2-2,TRBV5-5,NA,CASSLAGTGNTGELFF,TGTGCCAGCAGCTTGGCCGGAACAGGTAACACCGGGGAGCTGTTTTTT
NA,TRBJ2-1,TRBV4-2,TRBD2,CASSQEPGYLAGDHNEQFF,TGTGCCAGCAGCCAAGAGCCGGGGTACCTAGCGGGGGATCACAATGAGCAGTTCTTC
NA,TRBJ2-2,TRBV7-6,NA,CASSKFVETGSNTGELFF,TGTGCCAGCAGCAAGTTTGTTGAAACAGGGTCGAACACCGGGGAGCTGTTTTTT
NA,TRBJ2-2,TRBV4-3,TRBD2,CASSQDREGLITGELFF,TGCGCCAGCAGCCAAGATCGGGAGGGGCTGATCACCGGGGAGCTGTTTTTT
NA,TRBJ1-4,TRBV5-1,TRBD1,CASSLMGQGATNEKLFF,TGCGCCAGCAGCTTGATGGGACAGGGTGCAACTAATGAAAAACTGTTTTTT
NA,TRBJ2-4,TRBV10-1,TRBD2,CASSETGTSNIQYF,TGCGCCAGCAGTGAGACCGGGACTAGTAACATTCAGTACTTC
NA,TRBJ2-1,TRBV10-1,NA,CASSEGGGEQFF,TGCGCCAGCAGTGAGGGTGGCGGTGAGCAGTTCTTC
NA,TRBJ2-7,TRBV4-1,NA,CASSQGGYEQYF,TGCGCCAGCAGCCAAGGGGGCTACGAGCAGTACTTC
NA,TRBJ2-7,TRBV4-2,NA,CASSQIGDYEQYF,TGTGCCAGCAGCCAAATAGGGGACTACGAGCAGTACTTC
NA,TRBJ2-1,TRBV27,NA,CASSYGSPPSYNEQFF,TGTGCCAGCAGTTACGGGAGCCCCCCATCCTACAATGAGCAGTTCTTC
NA,TRBJ1-2,TRBV29-1,NA,CSVSTGNDGYTF,TGCAGCGTTTCAACAGGGAACGATGGCTACACCTTC
NA,TRBJ1-2,TRBV6-5,NA,CASRQDGYTF,TGTGCCAGCAGACAGGATGGCTACACCTTC
few,TRBJ2-1,TRBV19,TRBD2,CASSIDSGGVKDEQFF,TGTGCCAGTAGTATAGATAGCGGGGGGGTCAAGGATGAGCAGTTCTTC
NA,TRBJ2-3,TRBV7-8,TRBD1,CASSLKQGAVTDTQYF,TGTGCCAGCAGCCTCAAACAGGGGGCGGTCACAGATACGCAGTATTTT
NA,TRBJ1-1,TRBV19,NA,CASTPWGGSGTEAFF,TGTGCCAGTACCCCTTGGGGGGGATCCGGGACTGAAGCTTTCTTT
once,TRBJ2-1,TRBV2,TRBD2,CASGGAYNEQFF,TGTGCCAGCGGGGGGGCCTACAATGAGCAGTTCTTC
NA,TRBJ2-7,TRBV5-8,TRBD1,CASSPGTGWDYEQYF,TGTGCCAGCAGCCCCGGGACAGGGTGGGACTACGAGCAGTACTTC
once,TRBJ2-1,TRBV7-8,TRBD2,CASSPGTSGPSYNEQFF,TGTGCCAGCAGCCCCGGGACTAGCGGACCCTCTTACAATGAGCAGTTCTTC